What follows are 31 T cell receptor beta chains derived from one specimen sequenced in a study of T cell repertoires in cytomegalovirus infection. Antigen specificity for these receptors is unknown. In TCRdb, the reads were re-called with MiXCR into one record per CDR3 protein. The sample shows 750,000 to 900,000 distinct CDR3 sequences, about 29% of them seen only once. This sample comprised cultured CD8+ T cells from PBMCs, obtained from culture after CMV antigen stimulation. These receptors were obtained from a human donor in good health (CMV status not recorded). Some clones in this sample may be carry-over from other donors' samples.

This sequence joins TRBV12-3 or TRBV12-4 and TRBJ2-7, with 9 nucleotides matching TRBD1. CDR3 length: 13 amino acids. Trimming cost V 4 bases and J 5 bases; bases outside gene matches: 3. The DNA for the CDR3 is TGTGCCAGCAGTTATGGGACAGGGAACGAGCAGTACGTC. The encoded protein is CASSYGTGNEQYV.

V usage is TRBV7-3 and J usage is TRBJ1-5; D uncertain. Per the germline V gene, CDR1 is SGHTA and CDR2 is FQGTGA. The CDR3 consists of 15 residues. Trimming pared 4 bases from V and 2 bases from J, leaving 12 bases between. DNA for the CDR3: TGTGCCAGCAGCTCAGACGGGAGTGGCAATCAGCCCCAGCATTTT. Translation gives CASSSDGSGNQPQHF.

CDR3 nucleotide sequence: TGTGCCAGCAGTTACTCCCAGCTAGATACGCAGTATTTT. This encodes CASSYSQLDTQYF. V usage is TRBV6-5 and J usage is TRBJ2-3; D is unresolved. From germline, CDR1 is MNHEY and CDR2 SVGAGI. The V end was cut by 0 bases, the J end by 5 bases, with 6 bases between. The CDR3 is 13 amino acids.

This clonotype appeared a few times. The J gene is TRBJ2-5, the V gene TRBV15; 9 nucleotides match TRBD2. CDR1 and CDR2 (germline): LNHNV, YYDKDF (reference sequence). The trim removed 8 bases at V and 4 bases at J, leaving 17 bases unmatched. This CDR3 is built from 17 residues. The chain's CDR3 is CATSPYLGLAGIETQYF. The CDR3 DNA reads as TGTGCCACCTCGCCCTATTTAGGGCTAGCGGGGATAGAGACCCAGTACTTC.

The chain combines TRBV27 with TRBJ1-6; D is undetermined. Per the germline V gene, CDR1 is MNHEY and CDR2 is SMNVEV (reference sequence). Trimming shortened V by 0 bases and J by 6 bases, and 3 bases separated the two germline ends. This CDR3 comprises 13 residues. The DNA of the CDR3 is TGTGCCAGCAGTTTATCGGCTAATTCACCCCTCCACTTT. Protein product: CASSLSANSPLHF.

This clonotype was picked up many times. V and J are TRBV7-2 and TRBJ1-6; weak D call: TRBD1 (5 bases). V dropped 3 bases and J dropped 8 bases, with 11 bases sitting between them. Per germline, CDR1 SGHTA and CDR2 FQGNSA. The CDR3 is made up of 14 amino acids. CDR3 sequence: CASSLTRGDSPLHF. The CDR3 nucleotides read TGTGCCAGCAGCTTGACGAGGGGCGATTCACCCCTCCACTTT. The variable domain in full, completed from reference TRBV7-2 and TRBJ1-6, reads GAGVSQSPSNKVTEKGKDVELRCDPISGHTALYWYRQSLGQGLEFLIYFQGNSAPDKSGLPSDRFSAERTGGSVSTLTIQRTQQEDSAVYLCASSLTRGDSPLHFGNGTRLTVT.

A few counts support this clonotype. V is TRBV7-6 and J is TRBJ1-1; no firm D call. Germline-derived CDR1 and CDR2 are SGHVS and FNYEAQ. This CDR3 region has 14 residues. Trimming removed 5 bases at V and 3 bases at J, with 13 bases between. The CDR3 region is CASSRSPGDTEAFF. The CDR3 DNA reads TGTGCCAGCAGCCGCTCACCCGGGGACACTGAAGCTTTCTTT.

This clonotype was counted at least ten times. J is TRBJ1-1 and V is TRBV12-3 or TRBV12-4, with D uncertain. This CDR3 has 13 residues. The V and J ends lost 4 bases and 2 bases respectively, with 8 bases between them. CDR3 DNA sequence: TGTGCCAGCAGTTACACCCGAAACACTGAAGCTTTCTTT. Protein: CASSYTRNTEAFF.

The chain is built from TRBV6-1 and TRBJ1-1; D ambiguous. V was clipped by 0 bases and J by 3 bases, with 14 bases between them. This CDR3 has 16 residues. The V gene's germline CDR1 is MNHNS and CDR2 SASEGT. The CDR3 is CASSEALWLRDTEAFF. The CDR3 DNA follows: TGTGCCAGCAGTGAAGCGCTTTGGTTAAGGGACACTGAAGCTTTCTTT.

Turning to this clonotype: This clone may be a read error of a much larger clone one base away. The CDR3 nucleotides read TGTGCCAGCAGCTTGGATTATAGCAATCAGCCCCAGCATTTT. This translates into CASSLDYSNQPQHF. This rearrangement joins TRBV7-8 to TRBJ1-5; no reliable D call. The germline V gene encodes CDR1 SGHVS and CDR2 FQNEAQ. The CDR3 extends over 14 amino acids. The V end was cut by 3 bases, the J end by 0 bases, with 6 bases between. Full variable domain (remainder filled in from reference TRBV7-8 and TRBJ1-5): GAGVSQSPRYKVAKRGQDVALRCDPISGHVSLFWYQQALGQGPEFLTYFQNEAQLDKSGLPSDRFFAERPEGSVSTLKIQRTQQEDSAVYLCASSLDYSNQPQHFGDGTRLSIL.

This clonotype appeared a few times. V usage is TRBV6-6 and J usage is TRBJ1-2; D uncertain. The length of the CDR3 is 16 residues. V lost 0 bases, J lost 3 bases, and 14 bases lay in between. CDR1 and CDR2 from the germline V gene are MNHNY and SVGAGI (reference sequence). The CDR3 sequence is CASSYSPGPRDYGYTF. CDR3 bases: TGTGCCAGCAGTTACTCGCCGGGTCCGAGGGACTATGGCTACACCTTC.

This clonotype has a handful of counts. The chain employs TRBV10-3 and TRBJ2-1; perhaps TRBD2 as D (5 bases). From germline, CDR1 is ENHRY and CDR2 SYGVKD. Trimming removed 4 bases from V and 2 bases from J, with 12 bases in between. CDR3 length equals 15 residues. CDR3 nucleotide sequence: TGTGCCATCAGTGCTGGAGCGGACCCCTACAATGAGCAGTTCTTC. This gives the protein CAISAGADPYNEQFF.

This clonotype was seen a few times. This chain joins TRBV6-2 or TRBV6-3 and TRBJ2-2; 9 bases fit TRBD1. The trim removed 6 bases at V and 3 bases at J, leaving 11 bases unmatched. From germline, CDR1 is MNHEY and CDR2 SVGEGT. The CDR3 is made up of 17 amino acids. The CDR3 reads CASSRDREVVYTGELFF. The DNA for the CDR3 is TGTGCCAGCAGCAGGGACAGGGAAGTAGTTTACACCGGGGAGCTGTTTTTT.

The chain uses TRBV24-1 and TRBJ2-3, with TRBD1 matching over 10 bases. Trimming removed 4 bases from V and 2 bases from J; junction bases left unmatched: 5. The CDR3 has 16 amino acids. Germline V lookup: CDR1 KGHDR, CDR2 SFDVKD. The CDR3 sequence is CATSEPGQGDTDTQYF. In DNA, the CDR3 is TGTGCCACCAGTGAGCCAGGACAGGGGGACACAGATACGCAGTATTTT.

This clonotype occurred a few times. The DNA for the CDR3 is TGTGCCAGCAGTTACACCGCGGCTGGGGAGGGCTACACCTTC. Translated: CASSYTAAGEGYTF. The chain uses TRBV6-5 and TRBJ1-2; D gene uncertain. The germline V gene encodes CDR1 MNHEY and CDR2 SVGAGI. The ends were cut back, 2 bases at V and 8 bases at J, with 15 bases in the middle. This CDR3 contains 14 residues.

This clonotype turned up a few times. The genes are TRBV5-1 and TRBJ1-2; TRBD1 aligns across 11 bases. Germline CDR1 reads SGHRS; CDR2 reads YFSETQ. V was pared by 4 bases and J by 5 bases, with 7 bases of the junction left unmatched. The CDR3 spans 15 residues. The CDR3 region has the DNA TGCGCCAGCAGCGTAGGACAGGGGGCCGGGTATGGCTACACCTTC. It is translated as CASSVGQGAGYGYTF.

This chain links TRBV9 with TRBJ2-1; TRBD2 matches 12 bases. Germline V lookup: CDR1 SGDLS, CDR2 YYNGEE. The V segment lost 4 bases and the J segment 10 bases; nucleotides outside the gene matches: 9. The CDR3 length is 15 residues. The CDR3 DNA is TGTGCCAGCAGCCTCTCCCTAGCGGGGGGGGGCGAGCAGTTCTTC. Translated: CASSLSLAGGGEQFF.

In this sample, this clonotype turned up a few times. V gene TRBV6-2 or TRBV6-3 combines with J gene TRBJ2-5, with D perhaps matching TRBD2 (5 bases). Germline-derived CDR1 and CDR2 are MNHEY and SVGEGT. The CDR3 is 14 amino acids. V lost 5 bases and J lost 5, with 15 bases in between. DNA of the CDR3: TGTGCCAGCAGTCTGACCGGGGAGATTGAGACCCAGTACTTC. This encodes CASSLTGEIETQYF.

V and J are TRBV7-6 and TRBJ2-1; 7 bases agree with TRBD1. This CDR3 is 15 amino acids long. Trimming at V came to 0 bases and at J to 6 bases, leaving 5 bases not matched to a gene. The germline gives CDR1 SGHVS, CDR2 FNYEAQ. CDR3 loop: CASSLARYRGNEQFF. The CDR3 bases are TGTGCCAGCAGCTTAGCCCGGTACAGGGGCAATGAGCAGTTCTTC.

In its sample, this clonotype was seen many times. This chain links TRBV7-8 with TRBJ2-1; TRBD1 matches at 7 bases. CDR1 is SGHVS, CDR2 FQNEAQ, per germline. V lost 3 bases, J lost 5 bases, and 4 bases stayed unmatched. CDR3 length equals 14 residues. This chain's CDR3 is CASSFIQGNNEQFF. CDR3 nucleotides: TGTGCCAGCAGCTTCATACAGGGGAACAATGAGCAGTTCTTC.

V gene TRBV7-6 combines with J gene TRBJ1-1; a weak D match, TRBD1 (5 bases). Trimming cost V 1 base and J 10 bases, with 10 bases left between them. Germline CDR1 SGHVS, CDR2 FNYEAQ. The CDR3 has 12 amino acids. CDR3 nucleotides: TGTGCCAGCAGCTTAGGGTGGGGCGGAGCTTTCTTT. It specifies CASSLGWGGAFF. Filled out from reference TRBV7-6 and TRBJ1-1, the complete variable domain reads GAGVSQSPRYKVTKRGQDVALRCDPISGHVSLYWYRQALGQGPEFLTYFNYEAQQDKSGLPNDRFSAERPEGSISTLTIQRTEQRDSAMYRCASSLGWGGAFFGQGTRLTVV.

The genes are TRBV6-1 and TRBJ2-1, with TRBD1 as a possible D gene (5 bases). V was clipped by 3 bases and J by 3 bases, with 9 bases between them. Germline loops: CDR1 MNHNS, CDR2 SASEGT. This CDR3 region has 14 residues. This CDR3 reads CASSEETDYNEQFF. The DNA of the CDR3 is TGTGCCAGCAGTGAGGAGACAGACTACAATGAGCAGTTCTTC.

This clonotype has just one count. V gene TRBV9 combines with J gene TRBJ2-3; TRBD2 matches at 9 bases. Germline V gives CDR1 SGDLS, CDR2 YYNGEE. This CDR3 has 16 residues. V lost 6 bases and J lost 0; bases outside the gene matches: 8. The CDR3 region is CASKRGGGESTDTQYF. The CDR3 nucleotides read TGTGCCAGCAAACGAGGCGGGGGGGAAAGCACAGATACGCAGTATTTT.

This clonotype was detected only a few times. The V gene is TRBV7-9, the J gene TRBJ2-3, with D possibly being TRBD1 (7 bases). Trimming pared 5 bases from V and 1 base from J, leaving 16 bases between. This CDR3 comprises 16 residues. Germline values: CDR1 SEHNR, CDR2 FQNEAQ (reference sequence). CDR3 in amino acids: CASSPGGTEGTDTQYF. The CDR3 region has the DNA TGTGCCAGCAGCCCCGGAGGGACAGAAGGCACAGATACGCAGTATTTT.

This clonotype was recorded a few times. This chain links TRBV6-5 with TRBJ1-3, with 10 bases aligning to TRBD1. Germline CDR1 is MNHEY and CDR2 is SVGAGI. CDR3 length: 18 amino acids. V lost 5 bases to trimming and J lost 0 bases; unmatched junction nucleotides: 10. CDR3 bases: TGTGCCAGCAGTCCCCGACAGGGGGCGAGACCCTCTGGAAACACCATATATTTT. Protein sequence: CASSPRQGARPSGNTIYF.

This clonotype occurred a few times. The chain uses TRBV11-2 and TRBJ2-5; the D gene is possibly TRBD1 (6 bases). The CDR3 consists of 17 residues. Germline CDR1 SGHAT, CDR2 FQNNGV. Trimming left V 1 base short and J 1 base short, with 16 bases between. CDR3 DNA: TGTGCCAGCAGCTTAGGACCCGCAGGGGCGTTCCAAGAGACCCAGTACTTC. This encodes CASSLGPAGAFQETQYF.

About this clonotype itself: One junction end does not reproduce the germline sequence, and a read error may be involved. The chain links TRBV6-8 to TRBJ1-2, with 9 bases aligning to TRBD1. CDR3 length equals 17 residues. The germline V gene has CDR1 MNHGY and CDR2 SAAAGT. The CDR3 loop is CASGYSRRVDRGYGYTF. The CDR3 DNA reads TGTGCCAGCGGTTACTCGAGGAGGGTGGACAGGGGCTATGGCTACACCTTC.

This clonotype was seen once. J is TRBJ2-7 and V is TRBV2; D is unclear. Trimming stripped 4 bases from V and 3 bases from J, with 7 bases between. The CDR3 length is 12 residues. Per germline, CDR1 SNHLY and CDR2 FYNNEI. This CDR3 is CASSVLIYEQYV. CDR3 coding DNA: TGTGCCAGCAGTGTGTTGATCTACGAGCAGTACGTC.

Notes on this clonotype: At one end the junction does not follow the germline gene, possibly because of a read error. CDR3 loop: CASSLYPGGGRTGELVF. The CDR3 nucleotides are TGTGCCAGCAGCTTATACCCAGGGGGCGGGAGGACCGGGGAGCTGGTTTTT. The genes are TRBV7-8 and TRBJ2-2; either TRBD1 or TRBD2 may supply D (8 bases each). The CDR3 length is 17 residues. Per the germline V gene, CDR1 is SGHVS and CDR2 is FQNEAQ.

The chain couples TRBV10-3 to TRBJ2-7, with D maybe TRBD1 (6 bases). V was clipped by 4 bases and J by 3 bases, with 19 bases between them. CDR1 and CDR2 (germline): ENHRY, SYGVKD. This CDR3 is built from 16 residues. CDR3 nucleotides: TGTGCCATCAGTGCAGAAGGGCCAGGGGTTATCTACGAGCAGTACTTC. Its protein is CAISAEGPGVIYEQYF.

This clonotype has a count of ten or more. The rearrangement joins TRBV12-3 or TRBV12-4 to TRBJ2-1; no clear D. Between the trimmed V and J ends, which lost 8 bases and 6 bases, there was a span of 5 bases. The CDR3 totals 10 residues. The CDR3: CASAPNEQFF. DNA of the CDR3: TGTGCCAGCGCCCCCAATGAGCAGTTCTTC.